The entry below describes one T cell receptor beta chain. No antigen is known for it. This sample was taken from a study of cytomegalovirus exposure and HLA in healthy donors. Broader study findings: One variant, a missense change in DCLRE1C, was linked in a later analysis to TCR beta V- and J-gene trimming.

PCR used 60 Vbeta primers and 13 Jbeta primers. The table came from immunoSEQ multiplex PCR; TCRdb's copy has only in-frame clones and leaves some out. The top ten clones hold around 2.8% of a sample with under 200,000 clones, approximately 80% of them seen once. The sequenced material came from PBMCs. This TCR derives from a woman aged 40 to 50 in good health and CMV-seropositive.

The CDR3 DNA follows: TGTGCCAGCAAACCGGACAGGGATAATTCACCCCTCCACTTT. Protein sequence: CASKPDRDNSPLHF. V and J are TRBV7-9 and TRBJ1-6; TRBD1 aligns across 8 bases. The V gene end was trimmed by 7 bases and the J gene end by 5 bases; junction bases not matched to a gene: 4. This CDR3 region has 14 residues. The germline CDR1 and CDR2 sequences are SEHNR and FQNEAQ (reference sequence).